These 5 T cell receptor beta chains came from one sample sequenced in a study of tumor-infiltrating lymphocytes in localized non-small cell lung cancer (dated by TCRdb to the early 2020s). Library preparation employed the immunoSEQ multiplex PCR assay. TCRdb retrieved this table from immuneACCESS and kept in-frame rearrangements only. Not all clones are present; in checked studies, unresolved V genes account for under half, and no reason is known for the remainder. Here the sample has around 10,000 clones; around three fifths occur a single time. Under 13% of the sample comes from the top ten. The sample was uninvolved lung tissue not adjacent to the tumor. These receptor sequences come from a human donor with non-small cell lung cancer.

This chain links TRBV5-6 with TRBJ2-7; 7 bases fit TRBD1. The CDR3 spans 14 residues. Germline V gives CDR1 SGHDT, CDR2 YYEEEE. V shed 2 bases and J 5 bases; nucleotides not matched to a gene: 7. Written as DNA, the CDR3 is TGTGCCAGCAGCTTCGCGGACAGGTCGCACGAGCAGTACTTC. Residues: CASSFADRSHEQYF.

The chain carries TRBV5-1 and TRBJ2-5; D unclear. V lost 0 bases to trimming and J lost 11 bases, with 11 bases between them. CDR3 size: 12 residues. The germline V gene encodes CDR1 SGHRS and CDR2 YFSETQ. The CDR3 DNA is TGCGCCAGCAGCTTGGAGACGGCCTCTCAGTACTTC. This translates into CASSLETASQYF.

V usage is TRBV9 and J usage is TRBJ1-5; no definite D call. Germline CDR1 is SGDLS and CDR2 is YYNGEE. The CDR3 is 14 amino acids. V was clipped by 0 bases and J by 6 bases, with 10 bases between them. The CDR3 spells CASSVGGYGQPQHF. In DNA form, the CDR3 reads TGTGCCAGCAGCGTAGGCGGGTATGGTCAGCCCCAGCATTTT.

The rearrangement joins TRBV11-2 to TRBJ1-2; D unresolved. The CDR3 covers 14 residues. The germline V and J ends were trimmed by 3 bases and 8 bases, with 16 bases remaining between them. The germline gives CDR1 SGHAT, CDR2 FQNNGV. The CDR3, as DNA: TGTGCCAGCAGCTTTGGGCAGATCCGTCGAGGCTACACCTTC. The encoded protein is CASSFGQIRRGYTF.

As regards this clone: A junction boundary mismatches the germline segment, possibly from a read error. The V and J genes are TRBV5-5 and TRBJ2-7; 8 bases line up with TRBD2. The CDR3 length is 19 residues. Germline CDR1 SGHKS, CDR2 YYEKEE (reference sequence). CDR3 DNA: TGCGCCAGCAGCCACCCCGGACTAGCTTCAGGACCCTCCTCCTACGAGCAGTACTTC. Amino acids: CASSHPGLASGPSSYEQYF.